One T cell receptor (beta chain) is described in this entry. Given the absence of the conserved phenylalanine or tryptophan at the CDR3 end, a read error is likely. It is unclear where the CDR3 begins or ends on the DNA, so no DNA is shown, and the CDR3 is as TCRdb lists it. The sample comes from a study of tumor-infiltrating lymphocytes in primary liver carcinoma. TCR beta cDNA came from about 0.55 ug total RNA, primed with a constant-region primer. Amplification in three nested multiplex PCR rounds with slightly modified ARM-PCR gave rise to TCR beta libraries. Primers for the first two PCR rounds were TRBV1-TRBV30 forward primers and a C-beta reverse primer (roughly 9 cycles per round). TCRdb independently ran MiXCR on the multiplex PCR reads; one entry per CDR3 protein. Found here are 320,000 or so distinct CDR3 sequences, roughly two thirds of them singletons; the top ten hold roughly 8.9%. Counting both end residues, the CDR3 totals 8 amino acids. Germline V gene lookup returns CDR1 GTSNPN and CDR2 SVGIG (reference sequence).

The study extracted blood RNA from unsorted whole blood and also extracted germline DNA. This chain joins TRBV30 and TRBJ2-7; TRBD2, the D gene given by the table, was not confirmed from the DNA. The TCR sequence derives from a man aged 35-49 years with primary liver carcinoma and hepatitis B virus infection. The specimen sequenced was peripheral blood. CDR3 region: CAWTKGLL.